This entry features one T cell receptor (beta chain) sequence. The antigen remains unidentified. This table comes from immunoSEQ multiplex PCR, and its TCRdb copy is limited to in-frame clones, with some not included. The sample contains 80,000 or so clones, over 85% of which appear only once. V was pared by 1 base and J by 5 bases, with 11 bases between. CDR1 is SGHRS and CDR2 is YFSETQ in the germline V gene. This CDR3 has 14 residues. This specimen belongs to a study of cytomegalovirus exposure and HLA in healthy donors. Study conclusions and caveats: The investigators catalogued about 170 TCR beta chains as cytomegalovirus-associated.

The donors were in the approximately 120-subject validation cohort, distinct from the approximately 730-subject first cohort. The sample comprised PBMCs. The rearrangement uses TRBV5-1 and TRBJ2-3; D might be TRBD1 (6 bases). This receptor was identified in a woman under 30 in good health and CMV-seronegative. CDR3 sequence reads: CASSLKQGIDTQYF. CDR3 nucleotide sequence: TGCGCCAGCAGCTTGAAACAGGGCATAGATACGCAGTATTTT.